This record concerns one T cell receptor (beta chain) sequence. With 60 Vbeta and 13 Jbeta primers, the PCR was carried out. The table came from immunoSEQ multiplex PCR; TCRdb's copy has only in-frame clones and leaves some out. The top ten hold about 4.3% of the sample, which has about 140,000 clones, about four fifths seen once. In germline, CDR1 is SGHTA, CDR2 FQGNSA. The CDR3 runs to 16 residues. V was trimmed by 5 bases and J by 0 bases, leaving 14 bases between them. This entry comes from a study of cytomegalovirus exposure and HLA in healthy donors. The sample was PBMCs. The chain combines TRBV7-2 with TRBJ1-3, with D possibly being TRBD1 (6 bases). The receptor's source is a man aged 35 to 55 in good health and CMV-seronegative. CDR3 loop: CASSPTTGFSGNTIYF. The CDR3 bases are TGTGCCAGCAGCCCAACAACAGGGTTCTCTGGAAACACCATATATTTT.